This TCR beta chain stems from a study of technical replicates of blood from several donors (TCRdb year 2017). A note on this clone: Its antigen is not yet known. The sample holds no much larger clone one base away, and base qualities are not on file.

CDR1 and CDR2, looked up from the germline V gene, are SGHTS and YDEGEE. Its CDR3 holds 16 amino acids, cysteine through phenylalanine. Only the CDR3 DNA is retained, 48 bases long and in frame from the first base. Trimming takes 0 bases off V and 5 bases off J; junction bases not matched to a gene: 5. The method behind the library was the immunoSEQ multiplex PCR assay. The immuneACCESS repertoire file appears here via TCRdb, limited to in-frame rearrangements. These files lack a portion of the clones; in checked studies, under half of the deficit traces to unresolved V genes, and the cause of the others is not known. The sample table lists about 80,000 clones, around 92% of them with a count of one. The ten top clones hold about 0.41% of the sample.

The TCR comes from a human donor in good health. The sequencing input was T cells isolated from PBMCs. The rearrangement joined TRBV5-8 to TRBJ2-3; 11 middle bases align to TRBD2. Here the CDR3 is given as CASSLGLAGGRDTQYF. The nucleotides are TGTGCCAGCAGCTTGGGGCTAGCGGGAGGAAGAGATACGCAGTATTTT.